Each of the 6 T cell receptor beta chains below was sequenced from the same sample in a study of fetal regulatory T cell absence and autoimmunity. Clones were sequenced by immunoSEQ multiplex PCR, and TCRdb holds only the in-frame ones, with some missing. This table has 95,000 to 100,000 clones, more than 70% appearing once. Specimen: pancreas tissue. These receptors came from a male donor with IPEX syndrome.

The sample holds a few counts of this clone. The CDR3 is CASSLELAGSYEQYF. CDR3 nucleotides: TGTGCCAGCAGCTTAGAACTAGCGGGTTCCTACGAGCAGTACTTC. The rearrangement joins TRBV7-2 to TRBJ2-7; 9 bases align to TRBD2. The CDR3 consists of 15 residues. The V gene end was trimmed by 1 base and the J gene end by 1 base; junction bases not matched to a gene: 2. Germline V gene lookup returns CDR1 SGHTA and CDR2 FQGNSA.

The chain has TRBV5-1 and TRBJ2-5; TRBD2 matches at 8 bases. Losses at the gene ends were 2 bases for V and 4 bases for J; bases not matched to a gene: 1. Germline CDR1 and CDR2: SGHRS and YFSETQ. There are 13 residues in the CDR3. CDR3 nucleotide sequence: TGCGCCAGCAGCTTTCTAGCGGGAGAGACCCAGTACTTC. This translates into CASSFLAGETQYF.

This clone was detected only once. The chain couples TRBV6-5 to TRBJ1-2; no definite D call. V was clipped by 10 bases and J by 3 bases, with 15 bases between them. This CDR3 spans 13 amino acids. Germline V gives CDR1 MNHEY, CDR2 SVGAGI. The CDR3 DNA reads as TGTGCCACCTTTGCTGTGGGATACTATGGCTACACCTTC. Translating it yields CATFAVGYYGYTF.

The chain is built from TRBV10-1 and TRBJ2-7; TRBD1 is a possible D gene (6 bases). CDR3 size: 12 residues. Germline V gene data show CDR1 as WNHNN and CDR2 as SYGVQD (reference sequence). Trimming left V 6 bases short and J 0 bases short, with 6 bases between. The chain's CDR3 is CASRDSSYEQYF. DNA of the CDR3: TGCGCCAGCAGGGACAGCTCCTACGAGCAGTACTTC.

The chain is built from TRBV2 and TRBJ2-7; 13 bases map to TRBD2. CDR1 and CDR2 from the germline V gene are SNHLY and FYNNEI. V was pared by 6 bases and J by 3 bases, with 8 bases of the junction left unmatched. There are 16 residues in the CDR3. The CDR3 region is CASRAGTSGILYEQYF. The CDR3 DNA sequence: TGTGCCAGCAGGGCCGGGACTAGCGGGATTCTCTACGAGCAGTACTTC.

The V call is TRBV5-1, the J call TRBJ2-1; 10 nucleotides match TRBD2. The CDR3 length is 15 residues. Germline V gives CDR1 SGHRS, CDR2 YFSETQ. Trimming at V came to 1 base and at J to 8 bases, leaving 6 bases not matched to a gene. CDR3 sequence reads: CASSLNGLADDEQFF. In nucleotides, the CDR3 is TGCGCCAGCAGCTTGAACGGACTAGCGGACGATGAGCAGTTCTTC.